This T cell receptor beta chain was observed in a study of beta chain features in type 1 diabetes. Study-level points and caveats: The study found moderately but significantly shorter TCRB CDR3s in all four CD4+ subsets of Type 1 diabetes patients.

This clone was found a few times. Its antigen is currently unknown. The trim removed 5 bases at V and 12 bases at J, leaving 6 bases unmatched. The CDR3 contains 12 residues. Looked up from germline, CDR1 is SQVTM and CDR2 is ANQGSEA. The isolated RNA, all of it, was reverse transcribed, so expressed TCRB transcripts were what got sequenced. Using immunoSEQ multiplex PCR, the repertoire was profiled, and TCRdb retains in-frame clones only, with some absent. The repertoire includes under 150,000 clones, approximately 15% of them detected once, and 2.6% sits in the top ten. The V call is TRBV29-1, the J call TRBJ2-1; 11 bases align to TRBD2. The TCR was taken from a young man with type 1 diabetes. Source material: central memory CD4+ T cells from blood. The CDR3 spells CSVRLAGGGQFF. The CDR3 DNA reads TGCAGCGTTCGGCTAGCGGGAGGTGGGCAGTTCTTC.